The next 7 T cell receptor beta chains were all read from a single sample in a study of blood T cell repertoires in COVID-19 (dated by TCRdb to about 2020). Library construction relied on the immunoSEQ multiplex PCR assay. The source is immuneACCESS, and TCRdb retained only in-frame sequences with V and J called. Part of the clones is not carried over; for the studies checked, unresolved V genes explain less than half of this, and the remainder is unexplained. This sample comprises tens of thousands of clones, roughly nine tenths of them detected only once. The biggest ten clones account for over 3% of the sample. Sequencing input: peripheral blood. These receptors all stem from a human donor in a cohort sampled during active COVID-19.

This chain connects TRBV9 to TRBJ2-5, with D tentatively TRBD1 (6 bases). There are 15 residues in the CDR3. The ends were cut back, 2 bases at V and 4 bases at J, with 15 bases in the middle. The germline gives CDR1 SGDLS, CDR2 YYNGEE. The chain's CDR3 is CASSVRGSGRETQYF. In DNA, the CDR3 is TGTGCCAGCAGCGTCAGGGGAAGTGGTAGAGAGACCCAGTACTTC. Together with reference TRBV9 and TRBJ2-5, the CDR3 gives the full variable domain: DSGVTQTPKHLITATGQRVTLRCSPRSGDLSVYWYQQSLDQGLQFLIQYYNGEERAKGNILERFSAQQFPDLHSELNLSSLELGDSALYFCASSVRGSGRETQYFGPGTRLLVL.

The chain combines TRBV19 with TRBJ2-2; D is unclear. CDR1 is LNHDA and CDR2 is SQIVND in the germline V gene (reference sequence). V dropped 3 bases and J dropped 12 bases, with 11 bases sitting between them. There are 12 residues in the CDR3. The CDR3 DNA sequence: TGTGCCAGTAGTATGATTCAGGAACAGCTGTTTTTT. Residues: CASSMIQEQLFF. Full variable domain (remainder filled in from reference TRBV19 and TRBJ2-2): DGGITQSPKYLFRKEGQNVTLSCEQNLNHDAMYWYRQDPGQGLRLIYYSQIVNDFQKGDIAEGYSVSREKKESFPLTVTSAQKNPTAFYLCASSMIQEQLFFGEGSRLTVL.

This clone is labeled as medium-sized. This chain uses TRBV10-3 with TRBJ2-1, with 9 nucleotides matching TRBD2. CDR3 length: 17 residues. Losses at the gene ends were 2 bases for V and 5 bases for J; bases not matched to a gene: 10. Per germline, CDR1 ENHRY and CDR2 SYGVKD. In nucleotides, the CDR3 is TGTGCCATCAGTGAGCCGCATGGGCTAGCGGGAAACAATGAGCAGTTCTTC. Its protein product is CAISEPHGLAGNNEQFF.

The rearrangement joins TRBV18 to TRBJ1-5; unclear D gene. V lost 6 bases and J 7 bases, leaving 13 bases between the germline ends. The germline gives CDR1 KGHSH, CDR2 LQKENI. The CDR3 is made up of 13 amino acids. The CDR3 DNA follows: TGTGCCAGCTCCCCCGGTAGTCGGCAGCCCCAGCATTTT. Its protein product is CASSPGSRQPQHF.

The rearrangement joins TRBV5-4 to TRBJ2-2; D might be TRBD1 (5 bases). Per germline, CDR1 SGHNT and CDR2 YYREEE (reference sequence). The V and J ends lost 0 bases and 10 bases respectively, with 10 bases between them. The CDR3 consists of 13 residues. The chain's CDR3 is CASSLEGFAELFF. The CDR3 region has the DNA TGTGCCAGCAGCTTGGAGGGGTTCGCGGAGCTGTTTTTT.

V usage is TRBV30 and J usage is TRBJ1-5; D is unresolved. Germline CDR1 is GTSNPN and CDR2 is SVGIG (reference sequence). The CDR3 sequence is 15 residues long. Trimming pared 2 bases from V and 1 base from J, leaving 12 bases between. The CDR3 DNA sequence: TGTGCCTGGAGTAAGGCCCCCGGGAGCAATCAGCCCCAGCATTTT. Its protein product is CAWSKAPGSNQPQHF.

The genes are TRBV19 and TRBJ2-1, with D unclear. The CDR3 length is 12 residues. Germline V CDR1 and CDR2: LNHDA, SQIVND (reference sequence). The V end was cut by 3 bases, the J end by 7 bases, with 7 bases between. The CDR3 here is CASSIPQNEQFF. Here the CDR3 DNA reads TGTGCCAGTAGTATCCCCCAGAATGAGCAGTTCTTC.